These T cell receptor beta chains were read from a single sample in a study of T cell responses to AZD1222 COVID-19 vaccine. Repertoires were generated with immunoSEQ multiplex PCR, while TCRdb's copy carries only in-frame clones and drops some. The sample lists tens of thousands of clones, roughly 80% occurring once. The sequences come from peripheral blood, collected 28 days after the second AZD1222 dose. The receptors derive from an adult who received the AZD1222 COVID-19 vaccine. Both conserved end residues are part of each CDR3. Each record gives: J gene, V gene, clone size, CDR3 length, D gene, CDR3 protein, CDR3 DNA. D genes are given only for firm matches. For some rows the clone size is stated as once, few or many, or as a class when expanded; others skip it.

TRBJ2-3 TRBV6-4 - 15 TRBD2 CASSEIAGVFGTQYF TGTGCCAGCAGTGAGATAGCGGGAGTGTTTGGTACGCAGTATTTT
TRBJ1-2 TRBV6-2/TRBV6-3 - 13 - CASRPGGLSGYTF TGTGCCAGCAGACCTGGGGGCTTATCTGGCTACACCTTC
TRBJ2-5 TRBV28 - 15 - CASSLTVPLRETQYF TGTGCCAGCAGTTTAACAGTCCCCTTAAGGGAGACCCAGTACTTC
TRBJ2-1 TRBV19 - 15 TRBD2 CASSISGSTGNEQFF TGTGCCAGTAGTATTAGCGGGAGTACGGGGAATGAGCAGTTCTTC
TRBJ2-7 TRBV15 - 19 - CATSPRPRYRSGRMVEQYF TGTGCCACCAGTCCCCGCCCGCGGTACAGATCGGGAAGGATGGTCGAGCAGTACTTC
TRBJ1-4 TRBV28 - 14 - CASRRTHSNEKLFF TGTGCCAGCAGACGGACGCACAGTAATGAAAAACTGTTTTTT
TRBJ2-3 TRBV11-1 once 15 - CASSPRNANTDTQYF TGTGCCAGCAGCCCGCGGAACGCTAACACAGATACGCAGTATTTT
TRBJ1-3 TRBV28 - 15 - CASSFSGLSGNTIYF TGTGCCAGCAGTTTCTCCGGGCTCTCTGGAAACACCATATATTTT
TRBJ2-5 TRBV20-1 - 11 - CSAHHQETQYF TGCAGTGCTCACCACCAAGAGACCCAGTACTTC
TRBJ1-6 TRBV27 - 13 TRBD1 CASSSTGASPLHF TGTGCCAGCAGTTCCACAGGGGCTTCACCCCTCCACTTT
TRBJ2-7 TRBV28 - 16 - CASSTFPGAGMDEQYF TGTGCCAGCAGTACCTTCCCGGGTGCAGGGATGGACGAGCAGTACTTC
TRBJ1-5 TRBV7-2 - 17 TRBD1 CASSLATGQSSNQPQHF TGTGCCAGCAGCTTAGCGACGGGACAGAGTAGCAATCAGCCCCAGCATTTT
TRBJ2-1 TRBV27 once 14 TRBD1 CASSGQGWHNEQFF TGTGCCAGCAGTGGACAGGGGTGGCACAATGAGCAGTTCTTC
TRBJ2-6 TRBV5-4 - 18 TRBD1 CASSAGTGIYSGANVLTF TGTGCCAGCAGCGCCGGGACAGGGATTTACTCTGGGGCCAACGTCCTGACTTTC
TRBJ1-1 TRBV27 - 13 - CASSFAENTEAFF TGTGCCAGCAGTTTTGCGGAGAACACTGAAGCTTTCTTT
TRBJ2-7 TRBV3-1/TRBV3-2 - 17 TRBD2 CASSLGTSGRYPYEQYF TGTGCCAGCAGCCTAGGAACTAGCGGGAGGTACCCCTACGAGCAGTACTTC
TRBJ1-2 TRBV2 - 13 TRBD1 CASSLGQPYGYTF TGTGCCAGCAGTTTGGGACAGCCCTATGGCTACACCTTC
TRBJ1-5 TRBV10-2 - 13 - CASGANSNQPQHF TGCGCCAGCGGGGCGAATAGCAATCAGCCCCAGCATTTT
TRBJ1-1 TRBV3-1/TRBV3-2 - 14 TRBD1 CASSHLDRGTEAFF TGTGCCAGCAGCCACTTAGACAGGGGGACTGAAGCTTTCTTT
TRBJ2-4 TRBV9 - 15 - CASSVEGFTKNIQYF TGTGCCAGCAGCGTAGAGGGGTTTACCAAAAACATTCAGTACTTC
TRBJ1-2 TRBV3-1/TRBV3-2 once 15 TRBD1 CASSARDSNNYGYTF TGTGCCAGCAGCGCACGGGACAGTAATAACTATGGCTACACCTTC
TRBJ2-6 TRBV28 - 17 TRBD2 CASSLGGSLSGANVLTF TGTGCCAGCAGTTTAGGCGGGAGCCTCTCTGGGGCCAACGTCCTGACTTTC
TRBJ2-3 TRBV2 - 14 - CASSGGMGTDTQYF TGTGCCAGCAGTGGTGGGATGGGCACAGATACGCAGTATTTT
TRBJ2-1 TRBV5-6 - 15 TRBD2 CASGTGGSSYNEQFF TGTGCCAGCGGGACTGGCGGGAGCTCCTACAATGAGCAGTTCTTC
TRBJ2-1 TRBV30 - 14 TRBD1 CAWSAAAGGNEQFF TGTGCCTGGAGCGCAGCCGCAGGGGGCAATGAGCAGTTCTTC
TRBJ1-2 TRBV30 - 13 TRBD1 CAWSWGQYYGYTF TGTGCCTGGAGTTGGGGACAGTACTATGGCTACACCTTC